This T cell receptor beta chain emerged from a study of human T cells and chemical hapten exposure. Overall study: Investigators sensitized around 2 cm by around 2 cm of upper inner arm skin with 2% DPC. Patients, a majority of them female, were diagnosed with alopecia areata, totalis or universalis.

TCRdb itself ran the RACE reads through MiXCR, one entry per CDR3 protein. The data show more than 65,000 distinct CDR3 sequences, with 9% to 12% seen just once and 1.3% to 1.5% held by the top ten. Time point specified: patch test 1, 2 weeks after DPC sensitization. Treatment specified: therapeutic diphenylcyclopropenone sensitization with weekly scalp DPC. Non-pregnant alopecia patients aged 18 to 70, suitable for DPC therapy. This clonotype has at least ten counts. The trim removed 4 bases at V and 1 base at J, leaving 13 bases unmatched. CDR3 size: 18 residues. This sequence originates from a woman aged 45-65 years with alopecia areata. Some clones in this sample may be carry-over from other donors' samples. Sequenced here: whole blood, sampled in connection with sensitization to the hapten diphenylcyclopropenone (DPC). The chain links TRBV23-1 to TRBJ1-5, with 7 nucleotides matching TRBD1. TRBV23-1 is known as an ORF, though its function is uncertain. DNA of the CDR3: TGCGCCAGCAGTCCGTCGGGCAGGGGGAATTGGAGCAATCAGCCCCAGCATTTT. This translates into CASSPSGRGNWSNQPQHF.